The 30 T cell receptor beta chains in this list originate from one sample, sequenced in a study of blood T cell repertoires in COVID-19. The repertoire was sequenced with immunoSEQ multiplex PCR; TCRdb's copy has only in-frame clones and lacks some. The sample contains about 240,000 clones, approximately 85% of which appear only once. Sequenced: peripheral blood. The receptors here all came from an older man with acute or convalescent COVID-19.

This chain connects TRBV3-1 (or the pseudogene TRBV3-2) to TRBJ2-5; D is perhaps TRBD1 (6 bases). CDR3 length: 14 residues. V was pared by 5 bases and J by 3 bases, with 13 bases between. Germline V lookup: CDR1 LGHDT, CDR2 YNNKEL (reference sequence). CDR3 bases: TGTGCCAGCAGCGACTTTTACAGGGAAGAGACCCAGTACTTC. Translated: CASSDFYREETQYF.

This sequence joins TRBV24-1 and TRBJ1-5; TRBD1 might be the D (6 bases). CDR1 is KGHDR and CDR2 is SFDVKD in the germline V gene. V was clipped by 7 bases and J by 7 bases, with 16 bases between them. This CDR3 is 14 amino acids long. In nucleotides, the CDR3 is TGTGCCACCAGCCCGGGACAAATGAGGCAGCCCCAGCATTTT. This translates into CATSPGQMRQPQHF.

The genes are TRBV6-1 and TRBJ1-6; 7 bases map to TRBD1. With 1 base clipped from V and 7 bases from J, the junction kept 7 bases outside the gene matches. Germline V CDR1 and CDR2: MNHNS, SASEGT. The CDR3 is 16 residues long. CDR3 bases: TGTGCCAGCAGTGAAGGACAGGGCCTTAGAAATTCACCCCTCCACTTT. This translates into CASSEGQGLRNSPLHF.

This sequence joins TRBV19 and TRBJ1-1; 11 bases map to TRBD1. J lost 6 bases, V lost 5 bases, and 5 bases had no gene match. The CDR3 sequence is 14 residues long. Germline CDR1 is LNHDA and CDR2 is SQIVND (reference sequence). The CDR3 reads CASSPGDRGAEAFF. The CDR3 bases are TGTGCCAGTAGTCCTGGGGACAGGGGGGCTGAAGCTTTCTTT.

The rearrangement links TRBV9 to TRBJ2-3; 16 positions match TRBD2. This CDR3 is built from 19 residues. The germline CDR1 and CDR2 sequences are SGDLS and YYNGEE. Trimming at V came to 4 bases and at J to 0 bases, leaving 8 bases not matched to a gene. In nucleotides, the CDR3 is TGTGCCAGCAGCACCGGGACTAGCGGGGGGGTCGGTAGCACAGATACGCAGTATTTT. This sequence encodes CASSTGTSGGVGSTDTQYF.

In its sample, this clone was seen a few times. Other DNA sequences in the same sample also yield this CDR3. The chain has TRBV19 and TRBJ1-1; possible D gene TRBD1, 5 bases. The germline V and J ends were trimmed by 3 bases and 4 bases, with 6 bases remaining between them. The V gene's germline CDR1 is LNHDA and CDR2 SQIVND (reference sequence). The CDR3 covers 12 residues. The CDR3 spells CASSIQGTEAFF. The DNA for the CDR3 is TGTGCCAGTAGTATTCAGGGCACTGAAGCTTTCTTT.

The chain has TRBV25-1 and TRBJ1-1; D is unclear. The CDR3 extends over 13 amino acids. The V gene lost 4 bases and the J gene lost 5 bases, with 11 bases spanning the gap. The V gene's germline CDR1 is MGHDK and CDR2 SYGVNS. The CDR3 protein is CASSVAGETEAFF. CDR3 nucleotide sequence: TGTGCCAGCAGTGTGGCGGGTGAGACTGAAGCTTTCTTT.

This chain connects TRBV3-1 (or the pseudogene TRBV3-2) to TRBJ1-4; D unclear. Germline CDR1 is LGHDT and CDR2 is YNNKEL (reference sequence). The CDR3 sequence is 15 residues long. Trimming pared 5 bases from V and 3 bases from J, leaving 13 bases between. The CDR3 coding sequence is TGTGCCAGCAGCTCAGGTGGTCTGGCTAATGAAAAACTGTTTTTT. Amino acid sequence: CASSSGGLANEKLFF.

The chain joins TRBV12-3 or TRBV12-4 to TRBJ2-2; no definite D call. The CDR3 length is 13 residues. Trimming stripped 1 base from V and 5 bases from J, with 5 bases between. In DNA form, the CDR3 reads TGTGCCAGCAGTTTAGAGAGAACCGGGGAGCTGTTTTTT. Encoded protein: CASSLERTGELFF.

The genes are TRBV5-4 and TRBJ2-3; unclear D gene. This CDR3 is built from 15 residues. V shed 0 bases and J shed 0 bases, with 8 bases lying between them. The germline gives CDR1 SGHNT, CDR2 YYREEE (reference sequence). The CDR3 nucleotides are TGTGCCAGCAGCTTGGGGCAGGCAAGCACAGATACGCAGTATTTT. Protein: CASSLGQASTDTQYF. The full variable domain, its missing parts supplied by reference TRBV5-4 and TRBJ2-3, is ETGVTQSPTHLIKTRGQQVTLRCSSQSGHNTVSWYQQALGQGPQFIFQYYREEENGRGNFPPRFSGLQFPNYSSELNVNALELDDSALYLCASSLGQASTDTQYFGPGTRLTVL.

The chain joins TRBV5-1 to TRBJ2-1; tentative D call: TRBD2 (7 bases). Germline CDR1 is SGHRS and CDR2 is YFSETQ. The CDR3 is 15 residues long. The V gene lost 4 bases and the J gene lost 6 bases, with 17 bases spanning the gap. The CDR3 here is CASSRGQPGGNEQFF. DNA of the CDR3: TGCGCCAGCAGCCGCGGACAGCCGGGGGGCAATGAGCAGTTCTTC. Together with reference TRBV5-1 and TRBJ2-1, the CDR3 gives the full variable domain: KAGVTQTPRYLIKTRGQQVTLSCSPISGHRSVSWYQQTPGQGLQFLFEYFSETQRNKGNFPGRFSGRQFSNSRSEMNVSTLELGDSALYLCASSRGQPGGNEQFFGPGTRLTVL.

V usage is TRBV6-6 and J usage is TRBJ1-1; TRBD1 agrees at 8 bases. The CDR3 runs to 14 residues. Germline V gene sequence: CDR1 MNHNY, CDR2 SVGAGI (reference sequence). The J segment lost 5 bases and the V segment lost 4 bases, leaving 6 bases of the junction unmatched. The CDR3 protein is CASSSTGGRTEAFF. The CDR3 nucleotides read TGTGCCAGCAGTTCAACAGGGGGTAGGACTGAAGCTTTCTTT.

The CDR3 DNA reads TGTGCCAGTGGCCGGGGACAGGGGAACTATGGCTACACCTTC. Its protein product is CASGRGQGNYGYTF. V and J are TRBV19 and TRBJ1-2; 10 nucleotides match TRBD1. CDR1 is LNHDA and CDR2 is SQIVND in the germline V gene (reference sequence). J lost 2 bases, V lost 8 bases, and 5 bases had no gene match. The CDR3 is made up of 14 amino acids.

The table lists this clone with a few counts. This rearrangement joins TRBV11-2 to TRBJ2-5, with 7 bases that match TRBD2. Germline loops: CDR1 SGHAT, CDR2 FQNNGV. The CDR3 has 14 residues. V was clipped by 4 bases and J by 4 bases; unmatched bases: 6. The CDR3 nucleotides are TGTGCCAGCAGCTCGGGACTACGGGGAGAGACCCAGTACTTC. Translating it yields CASSSGLRGETQYF.

V is TRBV5-5 and J is TRBJ1-5, with 9 bases aligning to TRBD1. The CDR3 is 15 residues long. V was pared by 0 bases and J by 4 bases, with 2 bases of the junction left unmatched. Germline CDR1 SGHKS, CDR2 YYEKEE (reference sequence). CDR3 protein: CASSLVGTGNQPQHF. The CDR3 DNA reads TGTGCCAGCAGCTTGGTAGGGACAGGGAATCAGCCCCAGCATTTT. Together with reference TRBV5-5 and TRBJ1-5, the CDR3 gives the full variable domain: DAGVTQSPTHLIKTRGQQVTLRCSPISGHKSVSWYQQVLGQGPQFIFQYYEKEERGRGNFPDRFSARQFPNYSSELNVNALLLGDSALYLCASSLVGTGNQPQHFGDGTRLSIL.

The genes are TRBV4-3 and TRBJ1-6; unclear D gene. The CDR3 length is 17 residues. Trimming cost V 1 base and J 0 bases, with 10 bases left between them. Germline-derived CDR1 and CDR2 are LGHNA and YSLEER. As DNA, the CDR3 is TGCGCCAGCAGCCAAGGTGAGAGAGGCTCCTATAATTCACCCCTCCACTTT. Its protein product is CASSQGERGSYNSPLHF.

J is TRBJ2-7 and V is TRBV19; 8 bases match TRBD1. The CDR3 has 13 amino acids. Per the germline V gene, CDR1 is LNHDA and CDR2 is SQIVND (reference sequence). Trimming cost V 8 bases and J 5 bases; bases outside gene matches: 8. Written as DNA, the CDR3 is TGTGCCAGTTCCCCGACAGGGGTGAACGAGCAGTACTTC. It specifies CASSPTGVNEQYF.

The rearrangement uses TRBV5-1 and TRBJ2-1; TRBD1 matches 7 bases. V lost 8 bases and J lost 6; bases outside the gene matches: 11. The germline gives CDR1 SGHRS, CDR2 YFSETQ. This CDR3 has 14 amino acids. This chain's CDR3 is CASYRGGLGNEQFF. CDR3 DNA sequence: TGCGCCAGTTACCGAGGGGGCTTGGGCAATGAGCAGTTCTTC.

This clone was picked up one time. The genes are TRBV5-8 and TRBJ2-6; D remains unclear. This CDR3 is 14 amino acids long. Per the germline V gene, CDR1 is SGHTS and CDR2 is YDEGEE. V was shortened by 3 bases and J by 9 bases, with 13 bases between the two germline ends. The chain's CDR3 is CASSSSGSVNVLTF. The DNA for the CDR3 is TGTGCCAGCAGCTCCTCCGGGTCTGTCAACGTCCTGACTTTC.

The sample holds one count of this clone. Other DNA sequences in this sample translate to the same CDR3. The chain recombines TRBV4-2 with TRBJ1-1; D call uncertain. CDR3 length: 14 amino acids. The germline V gene has CDR1 LGHNA and CDR2 YNFKEQ. Trimming took 0 bases from V and 3 from J, leaving 8 bases between them. The CDR3 DNA sequence: TGTGCCAGCAGCCAAGATCTCCGGGACACTGAAGCTTTCTTT. It translates to CASSQDLRDTEAFF.

The chain employs TRBV12-3 or TRBV12-4 and TRBJ2-5; 7 bases agree with TRBD2. The trim removed 3 bases at V and 5 bases at J, leaving 3 bases unmatched. CDR3 size: 13 residues. CDR3 in amino acids: CASSFSGGETQYF. The CDR3 nucleotides read TGTGCCAGCAGTTTTTCCGGGGGGGAGACCCAGTACTTC.

Only a few counts were recorded for this clone. CDR3: CASRKTGGNTEAFF. CDR3 bases: TGTGCCAGCAGGAAGACAGGGGGAAACACTGAAGCTTTCTTT. The V and J genes are TRBV28 and TRBJ1-1; 9 bases align to TRBD1. Germline V lookup: CDR1 MDHEN, CDR2 SYDVKM. Losses at the gene ends were 6 bases for V and 2 bases for J; bases not matched to a gene: 4. CDR3 size: 14 residues.

The chain joins TRBV24-1 to TRBJ2-1; unclear D gene. Trimming shortened V by 0 bases and J by 0 bases, and 8 bases separated the two germline ends. Germline V gives CDR1 KGHDR, CDR2 SFDVKD. This CDR3 contains 16 residues. In DNA form, the CDR3 reads TGTGCCACCAGTGATTTGAGCGCCAGCTCCTACAATGAGCAGTTCTTC. Translation: CATSDLSASSYNEQFF.

The chain employs TRBV5-4 and TRBJ2-2, with D possibly matching TRBD2 (5 bases). The V gene's germline CDR1 is SGHNT and CDR2 YYREEE (reference sequence). V lost 4 bases and J lost 6, with 10 bases in between. The length of the CDR3 is 13 residues. Here the CDR3 DNA reads TGTGCCAGCAGCCCCACCGGGGCCGGGGAGCTGTTTTTT. It specifies CASSPTGAGELFF.

This sequence joins TRBV2 and TRBJ2-7; 7 nucleotides align to TRBD2. The CDR3 consists of 13 residues. From germline, CDR1 is SNHLY and CDR2 FYNNEI. With 7 bases clipped from V and 1 base from J, the junction kept 4 bases outside the gene matches. The CDR3 reads CASTRGGSYEQYF. The CDR3 DNA sequence: TGTGCCAGCACCCGGGGAGGGTCCTACGAGCAGTACTTC.

This rearrangement joins TRBV10-3 to TRBJ1-1; TRBD1 might be the D (5 bases). Per the germline V gene, CDR1 is ENHRY and CDR2 is SYGVKD. The ends were cut back, 9 bases at V and 5 bases at J, with 25 bases in the middle. The CDR3 loop spans 16 amino acids. The CDR3 is CAIRLARDGFGTEAFF. The CDR3, as DNA: TGTGCCATTCGATTGGCCAGGGATGGGTTTGGGACTGAAGCTTTCTTT.

This chain joins TRBV4-2 and TRBJ1-2; TRBD1 is a possible D gene (5 bases). The CDR3 covers 14 residues. Per germline, CDR1 LGHNA and CDR2 YNFKEQ. The V end lost 4 bases, the J end lost 8 bases, and 17 bases lay between the germline ends. The CDR3 DNA reads TGTGCCAGCAGCCCGATCGAAAGGGGCGGCGGCTACACCTTC. This sequence encodes CASSPIERGGGYTF.

The chain has TRBV5-1 and TRBJ1-4; 10 nucleotides line up with TRBD1. The CDR3 loop spans 14 amino acids. Trimming cost V 4 bases and J 8 bases; bases outside gene matches: 5. Germline V gene data show CDR1 as SGHRS and CDR2 as YFSETQ. CDR3 loop: CASSRDRGEEKLFF. DNA of the CDR3: TGCGCCAGCAGCCGGGACAGGGGAGAAGAAAAACTGTTTTTT. Drawing the rest from reference TRBV5-1 and TRBJ1-4, the complete variable domain is KAGVTQTPRYLIKTRGQQVTLSCSPISGHRSVSWYQQTPGQGLQFLFEYFSETQRNKGNFPGRFSGRQFSNSRSEMNVSTLELGDSALYLCASSRDRGEEKLFFGSGTQLSVL.

This clone was picked up a small number of times. The gene calls are TRBV6-5 and TRBJ1-1; D gene unclear. The CDR3 has 14 amino acids. Germline CDR1 MNHEY, CDR2 SVGAGI. V was trimmed by 0 bases and J by 7 bases, leaving 12 bases between them. In DNA form, the CDR3 reads TGTGCCAGCAGTTACTCTTTCAGGCAAATTGAAGCTTTCTTT. It codes for CASSYSFRQIEAFF.

The V call is TRBV5-6, the J call TRBJ2-7; 9 bases align to TRBD1. Per the germline V gene, CDR1 is SGHDT and CDR2 is YYEEEE. V gave up 3 bases and J gave up 3 bases; unmatched junction bases: 4. The CDR3 extends over 14 amino acids. The CDR3, as DNA: TGTGCCAGCAGCTCCCGGGACAGGGACTACGAGCAGTACTTC. As protein: CASSSRDRDYEQYF.